A single T cell receptor (beta chain) is shown here with its context. Its target is not known. This sample is part of a study of CD8+ T cells in alopecia areata. Trimming took off 2 bases at V and 3 bases at J, with 11 bases between the two ends. The CDR3 is 14 amino acids. CDR1 is MGHDK, CDR2 SYGVNS, per germline. Sample treatment: oral pan-JAK inhibitor, 5-10 mg twice daily. It was from alopecia areata patients that lesional scalp punch biopsies and peripheral blood were collected. Study-level findings and limits: Scalp and blood retained many expanded lesional clones during tofacitinib.

cDNA prepared by RNA extraction and subsequent reverse transcription served as the template for sequencing. Data came from immunoSEQ multiplex PCR; TCRdb stores just in-frame clones and leaves some out. The table shows roughly 200,000 clones, with roughly 40% occurring only once. V usage is TRBV25-1 and J usage is TRBJ2-7, with D tentatively TRBD1 (5 bases). The sequenced sample was CD4+ T cells sorted from blood, obtained around week 36, from a patient treated with tofacitinib. This receptor was taken from a human donor with alopecia areata. The CDR3 reads CASSEGTGDYEQYF. CDR3 coding DNA: TGTGCCAGCAGTGAAGGCACAGGAGACTACGAGCAGTACTTC.